Given below is one T cell receptor (beta chain) in context. This entry comes from a study of response to subunit inactivated influenza vaccine. The CDR3 spans 15 residues. V was clipped by 2 bases and J by 5 bases, with 12 bases between them. Looked up from germline, CDR1 is MGHDK and CDR2 is SYGVNS. Each CDR3 protein gets one entry after TCRdb re-called the RT-PCR reads with MiXCR. The sample carries 200,000 to 300,000 distinct CDR3 sequences, 10% to 15% recorded once. The chain recombines TRBV25-1 with TRBJ2-2; D may be TRBD1 or TRBD2 (5 bases each). The sequence came from a man aged 50-59 years who received an inactivated influenza vaccine. This specimen was non-naive T cells sorted from PBMCs, taken 14 to 15 days before vaccination. This CDR3 reads CASSERGPRTGELFF. The CDR3 region has the DNA TGTGCCAGCAGTGAACGGGGCCCGAGGACCGGGGAGCTGTTTTTT.